One sample yielded the 11 T cell receptor beta chains listed below, sequenced in a study of breast tumors, draining lymph nodes, adjacent tissues. Each CDR3 protein gets one entry after TCRdb re-called the multiplex PCR reads with MiXCR. The sample has over 15,000 distinct CDR3 sequences; less than 65% are singletons. The sequenced sample was tumor-adjacent breast tissue. Every receptor here comes from a female donor with breast cancer. Some clones in this sample may be carry-over from other donors' samples.

This clonotype occurred many times. CDR3 coding DNA: TGTGCCACCAGCAGAGATTATGGGGGCGCTCGCACCGGGGAGCTGTTTTTT. Protein: CATSRDYGGARTGELFF. This chain joins TRBV15 and TRBJ2-2; a possible D gene is TRBD1 (6 bases). CDR1 and CDR2 from the germline V gene are LNHNV and YYDKDF (reference sequence). Trimming removed 0 bases from V and 4 bases from J, with 15 bases in between. The CDR3 totals 17 residues.

By frequency in the sample, this clonotype is medium-sized. The chain recombines TRBV2 with TRBJ2-7; 12 bases map to TRBD2. The CDR3 consists of 15 residues. Germline V CDR1 and CDR2: SNHLY, FYNNEI. The junction had 5 bases not matched to a gene; V was cut back by 5 bases and J by 3 bases. The CDR3 region is CASSSLAGGLYEQYF. In DNA, the CDR3 is TGTGCCAGCAGTTCTCTAGCGGGAGGGCTCTACGAGCAGTACTTC.

By sample share, this clonotype is medium-sized. The J gene is TRBJ2-5, the V gene TRBV10-3; tentatively, D is TRBD2 (5 bases). V gave up 6 bases and J gave up 4 bases, with 9 bases separating them. Germline V gene data show CDR1 as ENHRY and CDR2 as SYGVKD. The CDR3 is made up of 12 amino acids. The CDR3 is CAIRGGRETQYF. The CDR3, as DNA: TGTGCCATCAGGGGCGGGCGAGAGACCCAGTACTTC.

This clonotype was counted once. The chain recombines TRBV7-9 with TRBJ2-7; 14 positions match TRBD2. Germline V gene lookup returns CDR1 SEHNR and CDR2 FQNEAQ (reference sequence). This CDR3 contains 15 residues. Germline trimming cut 5 bases from V and 0 bases from J; bases unmatched to any gene: 0. The CDR3 DNA follows: TGTGCCAGCAGCGGGACTAGCGGGAGCTCCTACGAGCAGTACTTC. Translation gives CASSGTSGSSYEQYF.

There are many counts of this clonotype. V usage is TRBV7-9 and J usage is TRBJ1-1; D not resolved. V was clipped by 4 bases and J by 0 bases, with 6 bases between them. CDR3 size: 13 residues. In germline, CDR1 is SEHNR, CDR2 FQNEAQ (reference sequence). Here the CDR3 DNA reads TGTGCCAGCAGCTGGAACCTGAACACTGAAGCTTTCTTT. Translated, it gives CASSWNLNTEAFF.

This clonotype qualifies as large. This rearrangement joins TRBV19 to TRBJ1-6; no clear D. V lost 1 base and J lost 7, with 2 bases in between. Germline CDR1 and CDR2: LNHDA and SQIVND (reference sequence). This CDR3 has 12 amino acids. The CDR3 region is CASSIANSPLHF. The CDR3 nucleotides are TGTGCCAGTAGTATAGCAAATTCACCCCTCCACTTT.

V is TRBV10-3 and J is TRBJ2-3; TRBD2 matches at 7 bases. V shed 2 bases, J shed 2 bases, and the junction held 4 bases outside the gene matches. This CDR3 region has 15 residues. Per germline, CDR1 ENHRY and CDR2 SYGVKD. As DNA, the CDR3 is TGTGCCATCAGTGAGAGGGCGGGAGCCACAGATACGCAGTATTTT. Its translation is CAISERAGATDTQYF.

This clonotype was seen many times. This may arise from a read error, as a much more abundant clone is one base away. The rearrangement joins TRBV6-6 to TRBJ2-1; TRBD1 is a possible D gene (6 bases). V was cut by 6 bases and J by 4 bases, with 16 bases left in between. Germline-derived CDR1 and CDR2 are MNHNY and SVGAGI (reference sequence). The CDR3 runs 15 residues. As DNA, the CDR3 is TGTGCCAGCAGGCAACCAGGGGAGAGGTACAATGAGCAGTTCTTC. Translation gives CASRQPGERYNEQFF.

The chain has TRBV10-3 and TRBJ2-5; tentative D call: TRBD1 (5 bases). V was clipped by 3 bases and J by 4 bases, with 18 bases between them. Per the germline V gene, CDR1 is ENHRY and CDR2 is SYGVKD. This CDR3 has 16 amino acids. CDR3 sequence reads: CAISDPTLGVGETQYF. CDR3 nucleotides: TGTGCCATCAGTGACCCTACCTTAGGGGTAGGAGAGACCCAGTACTTC.

This rearrangement joins TRBV20-1 to TRBJ1-4; TRBD1 is a possible D gene (5 bases). There are 14 residues in the CDR3. Germline lookup yields CDR1 DFQATT and CDR2 SNEGSKA (reference sequence). Trimming cost V 0 bases and J 3 bases, with 8 bases left between them. The CDR3 region is CSAREGAANEKLFF. CDR3 DNA sequence: TGCAGTGCTAGAGAAGGGGCTGCTAATGAAAAACTGTTTTTT.

At least ten counts were recorded for this clonotype. The chain couples TRBV28 to TRBJ2-1; 9 bases line up with TRBD2. Germline V gene lookup returns CDR1 MDHEN and CDR2 SYDVKM. The J segment lost 8 bases and the V segment lost 5 bases, leaving 10 bases of the junction unmatched. This CDR3 comprises 15 residues. The CDR3 region is CASSLNQAGGYEQFF. DNA of the CDR3: TGTGCCAGCAGTCTGAACCAAGCGGGAGGATATGAGCAGTTCTTC.